Reported below is one TCR beta chain. The sample originates from a study of T cell responses to AZD1222 COVID-19 vaccine. Germline-derived CDR1 and CDR2 are SGHDN and FVKESK. This CDR3 spans 14 amino acids. V lost 3 bases and J lost 2, with 9 bases in between. Clones were sequenced by immunoSEQ multiplex PCR, and TCRdb holds only the in-frame ones, with some missing. The top ten clones hold over 2% of a sample with over 75,000 clones, roughly 89% of them seen once. This clonotype was sampled from an adult in good health. This specimen consisted of peripheral blood, obtained on day 0 of AZD1222 vaccination. J is TRBJ2-3 and V is TRBV14, with D unclear. In DNA form, the CDR3 reads TGTGCCAGCAGCCACTTATTCTCCACAGATACGCAGTATTTT. The encoded protein is CASSHLFSTDTQYF.